This entry lists 9 T cell receptor beta chains sequenced from one sample in a study of cytomegalovirus exposure and HLA in healthy donors. Both 60 Vbeta primers and 13 Jbeta primers went into the PCR. Measured with immunoSEQ multiplex PCR; TCRdb has only the in-frame clones, and not every one. Of 100,000 to 150,000 clones detected, roughly 70% appear once; the ten largest clones hold 5.5% to 7%. Material for sequencing was PBMCs. All receptors come from a man aged 40-49 years in good health and CMV-seropositive.

The J gene is TRBJ2-2, the V gene TRBV2, with 7 bases matching TRBD1. CDR3 size: 16 residues. Germline CDR1 and CDR2: SNHLY and FYNNEI. The J segment lost 2 bases and the V segment lost 2 bases, leaving 5 bases of the junction unmatched. CDR3 nucleotides: TGTGCCAGCAGTGAAAGTAGGGACAGAAACACCGGGGAGCTGTTTTTT. It encodes CASSESRDRNTGELFF.

This chain uses TRBV6-5 with TRBJ2-5; maybe TRBD2 (5 bases). The closer fit of TRBJ2-7 to the DNA end suggests the J call may be wrong. Germline-derived CDR1 and CDR2 are MNHEY and SVGAGI. The CDR3 extends over 16 amino acids. The CDR3 loop reads CASSYSGSPSSYEQYF. The CDR3 nucleotides read TGTGCCAGCAGTTACTCGGGGAGCCCGAGCTCCTACGAGCAGTACTTC.

The V gene is TRBV19, the J gene TRBJ2-7; 9 positions agree with TRBD1. The CDR3 loop spans 14 amino acids. Losses at the gene ends were 4 bases for V and 3 bases for J; bases not matched to a gene: 4. CDR1 and CDR2 from the germline V gene are LNHDA and SQIVND (reference sequence). The CDR3 DNA reads as TGTGCCAGTAGTAAGCTGGACAGGGGCTACGAGCAGTACTTC. Its protein is CASSKLDRGYEQYF.

J is TRBJ1-4 and V is TRBV7-8, with D possibly TRBD1 on 6 matching bases. Germline V gene data show CDR1 as SGHVS and CDR2 as FQNEAQ. Trimming pared 7 bases from V and 8 bases from J, leaving 17 bases between. The CDR3 spans 14 residues. CDR3 in amino acids: CASTLRDNGEKLFF. The CDR3 DNA is TGTGCCAGCACCCTCCGGGACAACGGAGAAAAACTGTTTTTT.

The chain joins TRBV7-9 to TRBJ2-7; 8 positions agree with TRBD2. The CDR3 has 16 residues. Trimming took 5 bases from V and 0 from J; bases not matched to a gene: 9. Germline CDR1 SEHNR, CDR2 FQNEAQ (reference sequence). CDR3 amino acids: CASSPNLAGPSYEQYF. DNA of the CDR3: TGTGCCAGCAGCCCTAATTTAGCGGGACCCTCCTACGAGCAGTACTTC. The full variable domain, rest sourced from reference TRBV7-9 and TRBJ2-7, is DTGVSQNPRHKITKRGQNVTFRCDPISEHNRLYWYRQTLGQGPEFLTYFQNEAQLEKSRLLSDRFSAERPKGSFSTLEIQRTEQGDSAMYLCASSPNLAGPSYEQYFGPGTRLTVT.

The table lists this clone with a few counts. The gene calls are TRBV28 and TRBJ2-3; a weak D match, TRBD1 (5 bases). The CDR3 totals 15 residues. The V gene's germline CDR1 is MDHEN and CDR2 SYDVKM. Trimming took 4 bases from V and 3 from J, leaving 14 bases between them. The CDR3 spells CASSYEDKRTDTQYF. For the CDR3, the DNA is TGTGCCAGCAGTTACGAGGACAAACGGACAGATACGCAGTATTTT.

This chain links TRBV19 with TRBJ1-2; TRBD1 aligns across 7 bases. Germline CDR1 is LNHDA and CDR2 is SQIVND (reference sequence). The CDR3 has 15 amino acids. V was pared by 5 bases and J by 2 bases, with 8 bases of the junction left unmatched. The CDR3 DNA reads TGTGCCAGTAGTCCAAGGACAGGATTGAACTATGGCTACACCTTC. It translates to CASSPRTGLNYGYTF.

The chain couples TRBV6-6 to TRBJ1-2; D not resolved. The germline CDR1 and CDR2 sequences are MNHNY and SVGAGI (reference sequence). Trimming took 6 bases from V and 8 from J, leaving 16 bases between them. This CDR3 is built from 13 residues. Written as DNA, the CDR3 is TGTGCCAGCAGAACAGACGGTCCATGGGGCTACACCTTC. As protein: CASRTDGPWGYTF.

This chain joins TRBV5-5 and TRBJ1-5; weak D call: TRBD1 (5 bases). The V gene lost 4 bases and the J gene lost 5 bases, with 13 bases spanning the gap. Germline CDR1 reads SGHKS; CDR2 reads YYEKEE (reference sequence). This CDR3 is 14 amino acids long. CDR3 residues: CASSHDSPDQPQHF. The CDR3 nucleotides are TGTGCCAGCAGCCACGACAGCCCCGATCAGCCCCAGCATTTT.